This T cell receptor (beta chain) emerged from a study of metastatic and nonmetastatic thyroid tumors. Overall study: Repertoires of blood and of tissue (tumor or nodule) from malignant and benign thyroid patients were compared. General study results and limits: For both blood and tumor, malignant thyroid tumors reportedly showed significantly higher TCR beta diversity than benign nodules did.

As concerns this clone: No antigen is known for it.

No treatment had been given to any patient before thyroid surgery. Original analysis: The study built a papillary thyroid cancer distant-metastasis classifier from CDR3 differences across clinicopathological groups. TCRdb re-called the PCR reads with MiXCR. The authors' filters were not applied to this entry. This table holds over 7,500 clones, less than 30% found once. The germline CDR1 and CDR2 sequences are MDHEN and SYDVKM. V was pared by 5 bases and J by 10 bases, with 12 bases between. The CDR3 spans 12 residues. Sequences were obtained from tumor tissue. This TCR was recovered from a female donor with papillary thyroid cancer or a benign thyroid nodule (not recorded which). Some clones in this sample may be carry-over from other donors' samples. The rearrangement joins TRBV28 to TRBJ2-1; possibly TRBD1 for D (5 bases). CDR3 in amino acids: CASSPQAGEQFF. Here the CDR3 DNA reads TGTGCCAGCAGTCCCCAGGCAGGGGAGCAGTTCTTC.